Presented here are 17 T cell receptor beta chains from one specimen sequenced in a study of T cell responses to AZD1222 COVID-19 vaccine. This table comes from immunoSEQ multiplex PCR, and its TCRdb copy is limited to in-frame clones, with some not included. The profile shows 55,000 to 85,000 clones, around 84% of them singletons. Material: peripheral blood, obtained on day 0 of AZD1222 vaccination. All receptors come from an adult in good health.

This clone was counted once. The chain has TRBV6-6 and TRBJ2-3; D call uncertain. CDR1 is MNHNY and CDR2 is SVGAGI in the germline V gene (reference sequence). This CDR3 spans 16 amino acids. Trimming shortened V by 8 bases and J by 2 bases, and 20 bases separated the two germline ends. CDR3 in amino acids: CASLPRESPTTDTQYF. CDR3 sequence (DNA): TGTGCCAGCCTCCCAAGGGAATCGCCAACCACAGATACGCAGTATTTT.

This clone showed up just a few times. The gene calls are TRBV2 and TRBJ2-5; weak D call: TRBD1 (5 bases). CDR1 and CDR2 (germline): SNHLY, FYNNEI. This CDR3 has 13 amino acids. V dropped 4 bases and J dropped 7 bases, with 13 bases sitting between them. The CDR3 DNA is TGTGCCAGCAGTGCAAGACAGCTTGGGACCCAGTACTTC. It specifies CASSARQLGTQYF.

This clone has a single count. This chain's CDR3 is CASSQSGGDNNEQFF. The CDR3 bases are TGTGCCAGCAGCCAAAGCGGGGGGGATAACAATGAGCAGTTCTTC. The rearrangement uses TRBV7-6 and TRBJ2-1, with 10 bases fitting TRBD2. Germline V lookup: CDR1 SGHVS, CDR2 FNYEAQ. The junction had 6 bases not matched to a gene; V was cut back by 5 bases and J by 5 bases. This CDR3 region has 15 residues.

The chain carries TRBV4-1 and TRBJ1-1; TRBD1 might be the D (6 bases). The CDR3 runs to 14 residues. Germline assignment: CDR1 MGHRA and CDR2 YSYEKL. Trimming took 4 bases from V and 1 from J, leaving 10 bases between them. CDR3 sequence (DNA): TGCGCCAGCAGCCTCACGGGACAGAACACTGAAGCTTTCTTT. Its translation is CASSLTGQNTEAFF.

The sample holds one count of this clone. The chain recombines TRBV11-2 with TRBJ1-1; D unclear. Trimming cost V 1 base and J 9 bases, with 24 bases left between them. Germline V gene data show CDR1 as SGHAT and CDR2 as FQNNGV. The CDR3 sequence is 17 residues long. The CDR3 region has the DNA TGTGCCAGCAGCTTAGGTAATATGCGGCAGTTCGCCTTGAAAGCTTTCTTT. Amino acid sequence: CASSLGNMRQFALKAFF. The full variable domain, in which reference TRBV11-2 and TRBJ1-1 provide the parts outside the CDR3, is EAGVAQSPRYKIIEKRQSVAFWCNPISGHATLYWYQQILGQGPKLLIQFQNNGVVDDSQLPKDRFSAERLKGVDSTLKIQPAKLEDSAVYLCASSLGNMRQFALKAFFGQGTRLTVV.

The chain uses TRBV7-2 and TRBJ2-4; D tentatively fits TRBD1 or TRBD2 (5 bases each). Germline-derived CDR1 and CDR2 are SGHTA and FQGNSA. This CDR3 spans 14 amino acids. Trimming shortened V by 5 bases and J by 6 bases, and 14 bases separated the two germline ends. The CDR3 DNA reads as TGTGCCAGCAGCCGGACGGCCGGGACAAACATTCAGTACTTC. It translates to CASSRTAGTNIQYF. Filled out from reference TRBV7-2 and TRBJ2-4, the complete variable domain reads GAGVSQSPSNKVTEKGKDVELRCDPISGHTALYWYRQSLGQGLEFLIYFQGNSAPDKSGLPSDRFSAERTGGSVSTLTIQRTQQEDSAVYLCASSRTAGTNIQYFGAGTRLSVL.

The gene calls are TRBV5-1 and TRBJ2-3, with unresolved D. Germline V lookup: CDR1 SGHRS, CDR2 YFSETQ. This CDR3 is 14 amino acids long. V dropped 0 bases and J dropped 2 bases, with 7 bases sitting between them. The CDR3 region has the DNA TGCGCCAGCAGCTTGGGACGGAACACAGATACGCAGTATTTT. Translating gives CASSLGRNTDTQYF.

The genes are TRBV10-2 and TRBJ2-3; possibly TRBD2 for D (6 bases). Deletions cut 7 bases from V and 1 base from J, with 12 bases between. Germline V gene lookup returns CDR1 WSHSY and CDR2 SAAADI. This CDR3 contains 14 residues. This chain's CDR3 is CASMISGGTDTQYF. The CDR3 bases are TGCGCCAGCATGATTAGCGGAGGCACAGATACGCAGTATTTT.

This clone has only one observation. The chain is built from TRBV6-5 and TRBJ1-1; the D is unclear. Germline CDR1 reads MNHEY; CDR2 reads SVGAGI. V lost 5 bases and J lost 1, with 8 bases in between. The CDR3 spans 13 residues. Here the CDR3 reads CASSPLGNTEAFF. In nucleotides, the CDR3 is TGTGCCAGCAGTCCCCTGGGGAACACTGAAGCTTTCTTT.

The gene calls are TRBV7-8 and TRBJ2-2, with unresolved D. Germline CDR1 reads SGHVS; CDR2 reads FQNEAQ. The CDR3 covers 15 residues. Trimming left V 3 bases short and J 2 bases short, with 10 bases between. CDR3 DNA sequence: TGTGCCAGCAGCTTTGACCTGTTAAACACCGGGGAGCTGTTTTTT. This sequence encodes CASSFDLLNTGELFF.

The chain couples TRBV6-6 to TRBJ2-3, with TRBD2 matching 7 bases. The germline CDR1 and CDR2 sequences are MNHNY and SVGAGI (reference sequence). The CDR3 sequence is 14 residues long. V was pared by 2 bases and J by 4 bases, with 3 bases of the junction left unmatched. The CDR3 spells CASSYGLVPDTQYF. The CDR3 coding sequence is TGTGCCAGCAGTTACGGACTAGTGCCAGATACGCAGTATTTT.

The DNA for the CDR3 is TGTGCCAGCAGTTACGCCTACACTGAAGCTTTCTTT. Protein sequence: CASSYAYTEAFF. The V call is TRBV6-2 or TRBV6-3, the J call TRBJ1-1; D uncertain. The ends were cut back, 2 bases at V and 3 bases at J, with 4 bases in the middle. This CDR3 spans 12 amino acids. In germline, CDR1 is MNHEY, CDR2 SVGEGT.

V is TRBV6-1 and J is TRBJ1-2; D is perhaps TRBD1 (6 bases). The CDR3 runs to 14 residues. The ends were cut back, 1 base at V and 4 bases at J, with 10 bases in the middle. Germline V gene data show CDR1 as MNHNS and CDR2 as SASEGT. CDR3 sequence reads: CASSEVQGSYGYTF. The CDR3 bases are TGTGCCAGCAGTGAAGTACAGGGAAGCTATGGCTACACCTTC.

This sequence joins TRBV7-9 and TRBJ1-3, with D possibly TRBD1 on 6 matching bases. V dropped 7 bases and J dropped 4 bases, with 20 bases sitting between them. In germline, CDR1 is SEHNR, CDR2 FQNEAQ (reference sequence). The CDR3 runs to 16 residues. CDR3 DNA sequence: TGTGCCAGCACCTCAGCCCGTACAGGGCTCGGAAACACCATATATTTT. The encoded protein is CASTSARTGLGNTIYF.

Concerning this clone itself: Its ends do not fully match the called genes, so a read error is possible. The chain couples TRBV5-1 to TRBJ2-3; D is uncertain. There are 22 residues in the CDR3. Germline V gives CDR1 SGHRS, CDR2 YFSETQ. CDR3 amino acids: CASSLAGRVQDGSHSRTDTQYF. In nucleotides, the CDR3 is TGCGCCAGTAGCTTGGCCGGTAGGGTGCAGGACGGCTCACACAGCCGCACAGATACGCAGTATTTT.

The rearrangement links TRBV7-8 to TRBJ2-5, with D unresolved. In germline, CDR1 is SGHVS, CDR2 FQNEAQ. This CDR3 spans 12 amino acids. Trimming took off 5 bases at V and 5 bases at J, with 9 bases between the two ends. The CDR3: CASSLTRETQYF. CDR3 bases: TGTGCCAGCAGCCTCACACGGGAGACCCAGTACTTC.

J is TRBJ1-5 and V is TRBV7-9, with a weak D call TRBD1 (5 bases). The CDR3 consists of 13 residues. The ends were cut back, 5 bases at V and 5 bases at J, with 10 bases in the middle. CDR1 and CDR2 from the germline V gene are SEHNR and FQNEAQ (reference sequence). The CDR3 coding sequence is TGTGCCAGCAGCCCCCGGGGGGATCAGCCCCAGCATTTT. This translates into CASSPRGDQPQHF.